This record looks at one T cell receptor (beta chain) sequence and its context. These data originate in a study of blood T cell repertoires in COVID-19. Across the whole study: Acute and convalescent COVID-19 samples came from the United States, Italy and Spain. PBMCs, B-cell-depleted T cells, or T cells were the source of the cDNA or gDNA that made up the material.

Original processing notes: Nucleated cell number was recorded as an estimate derived from reference gene primer amplification. The table came from immunoSEQ multiplex PCR; TCRdb's copy has only in-frame clones and leaves some out. The V and J calls and clone size were taken over from that table, and D and trimming were inferred from the DNA. Here the sample spans about 200,000 clones, 70% to 90% being singletons. CDR1 is GTSNPN, CDR2 SVGIG, per germline (reference sequence). The CDR3 is 15 amino acids. V trimming: 0 bases; J trimming: 4 bases; junction bases outside the gene matches: 7. The sequencing sample was made of peripheral blood. The source of this sequence is a man aged 35-49 years with acute or convalescent COVID-19. This rearrangement joins TRBV30 to TRBJ2-7; 9 nucleotides align to TRBD2. CDR3 amino acids: CAWSVRLAGPYEQYF. As DNA, the CDR3 is TGTGCCTGGAGTGTACGGCTAGCGGGACCATACGAGCAGTACTTC.